These T cell receptor beta chains were read from a single sample in a study of cytomegalovirus exposure and HLA in healthy donors. Profiling relied on immunoSEQ multiplex PCR, and the TCRdb table lists in-frame clones only, not all of them. The sample spans 95,000 to 150,000 clones; the ten largest clones claim 3.6%. Sequenced: PBMCs. The source of these receptors is a man aged 18 to 30 in good health and CMV-seronegative. The CDR3 runs from the conserved cysteine through the conserved F or W. Fields, in order: D gene, V gene, J gene, CDR3 DNA, CDR3 protein. A D gene is named only where the DNA matches it firmly.

>NA|TRBV6-5|TRBJ1-2
TGTGCCAGCAGGACCATGGACAGTGTTTATGGCTACACCTTC
CASRTMDSVYGYTF
>NA|TRBV9|TRBJ2-7
TGTGCCAGCAGCGGTGCAGGGGTGGGCGAGCAGTACTTC
CASSGAGVGEQYF
>NA|TRBV27|TRBJ2-4
TGTGCCAGCACGGCCCAGGGTTTACTAGCCAAAAACATTCAGTACTTC
CASTAQGLLAKNIQYF
>NA|TRBV29-1|TRBJ1-1
TGCAGCGTTGATGGGGGCGTGGTGACTGAAGCTTTCTTT
CSVDGGVVTEAFF
>TRBD1|TRBV4-1|TRBJ1-1
TGCGCCAGCAGCCCTCAGGGGGATGCGGGAGCTTTCTTT
CASSPQGDAGAFF
>TRBD1|TRBV28|TRBJ1-5
TGTGCCAGCAGCCTGGGACAGGGGAATCATCAGCCCCAGCATTTT
CASSLGQGNHQPQHF
>NA|TRBV19|TRBJ1-4
TGTGCCAGTAGGGGGGCAAAGGGTGAAAAACTGTTTTTT
CASRGAKGEKLFF
>TRBD2|TRBV19|TRBJ2-7
TGTGCCAGTAGTATGAAAGGGACTAGCGGGCCCAAGACGGGCGAGCAGTACTTC
CASSMKGTSGPKTGEQYF
>TRBD2|TRBV28|TRBJ2-1
TGTGCCAGCAGTTTACTAGCGGGGGTTAATGAGCAGTTCTTC
CASSLLAGVNEQFF
>TRBD2|TRBV4-2|TRBJ2-2
TGTGCCAGCAGCCGGACTAGCGGGGAGGCGGGCACCGGGGAGCTGTTTTTT
CASSRTSGEAGTGELFF
>TRBD2|TRBV28|TRBJ2-5
TGTGCCAGCAGTCCACTAGCGGTTGTGGGTGAGACCCAGTACTTC
CASSPLAVVGETQYF
>NA|TRBV9|TRBJ2-1
TGTGCCAGCAGCGTAGACGACACTTACAATGAGCAGTTCTTC
CASSVDDTYNEQFF
>NA|TRBV7-9|TRBJ1-1
TGTGCCAGCAGCAAGCGGGGGGCGGCGGGGCTTGGGACTGAAGCTTTCTTT
CASSKRGAAGLGTEAFF
>TRBD2|TRBV4-2|TRBJ2-1
TGTGCCAGCAGCGCGGGAGGGGCAGGGTTCTACAATGAGCAGTTCTTC
CASSAGGAGFYNEQFF
>TRBD2|TRBV7-8|TRBJ2-7
TGTGCCAGCAGCTCCAGACTAGCGGGAGGACATAGTTCCTCCTACGAGCAGTACTTC
CASSSRLAGGHSSSYEQYF
>TRBD1|TRBV28|TRBJ2-7
TGTGCCAGCAGTTTACAGGGGGCTTCCTACGAGCAGTACTTC
CASSLQGASYEQYF
>TRBD2|TRBV18|TRBJ2-1
TGTGCCAGCTCACCCCTCATGCTAGCGGGAGAGGCGGTTAATGAGCAGTTCTTC
CASSPLMLAGEAVNEQFF
>NA|TRBV7-9|TRBJ1-1
TGTGCCAGCAGCCCTTCGGGGGGGGAAGCTTTCTTT
CASSPSGGEAFF
>TRBD2|TRBV6-4|TRBJ2-2
TGTGCCAGCAGTGAAGGCGGGGGATTGTCCGGGGAGCTGTTTTTT
CASSEGGGLSGELFF
>NA|TRBV18|TRBJ1-4
TGTGCCAGCTCCCTGAGGGGGACTAATGAAAAACTGTTTTTT
CASSLRGTNEKLFF
>NA|TRBV7-9|TRBJ1-1
TGTGCCAGCAGGACGGAGACCTCGAACACTGAAGCTTTCTTT
CASRTETSNTEAFF
>NA|TRBV28|TRBJ1-2
TGTGCCATAGAACAGGGACATACGAACTATGGCTACACCTTC
CAIEQGHTNYGYTF
>NA|TRBV15|TRBJ1-1
TGTGCCACCAGCAGAGATCCAGGGGAAGGGGGCACTGAAGCTTTCTTT
CATSRDPGEGGTEAFF
>NA|TRBV10-2|TRBJ1-2
TGCGCCAGCAGTGGGTACAGGGAAAACTATGGCTACACCTTC
CASSGYRENYGYTF
>NA|TRBV29-1|TRBJ2-2
TGCAGCGTTTCATGGAGCGGGGAGCTGTTTTTT
CSVSWSGELFF
>TRBD2|TRBV4-1|TRBJ2-5
TGCGCCAGCAGCAACGCAGCGGGAGGGCGCAAGGTTGGGTGGACCCAGTACTTC
CASSNAAGGRKVGWTQYF
>NA|TRBV2|TRBJ2-6
TGTGCCACCCGAGGGGGGGGCGTATCTGGGGCCAACGTCCTGACTTTC
CATRGGGVSGANVLTF
>NA|TRBV5-1|TRBJ2-3
TGCGCCAGCAGCTCTCGACTTGACACAGATACGCAGTATTTT
CASSSRLDTDTQYF
>NA|TRBV7-8|TRBJ1-2
TGTGCCAGCAGCTTGAGTACAGGTCGGGGCTACACCTTC
CASSLSTGRGYTF
>TRBD1|TRBV4-1|TRBJ1-5
TGCGCCAGCAGCCGATACAGGGGTGTGCAGCCCCAGCATTTT
CASSRYRGVQPQHF
>TRBD2|TRBV7-2|TRBJ2-7
TGTGCCAGCAGCCCAGGTTCGGGGGGGGTCCTCCACGAGCAGTACTTC
CASSPGSGGVLHEQYF
>NA|TRBV10-2|TRBJ2-7
TGCGCCAGCAGTGGGAGTCCCTACGAGCAGTACTTC
CASSGSPYEQYF
>TRBD1|TRBV10-2|TRBJ2-3
TGCGCCAGCAGGATACTGACAGGGGATACGCAGTATTTT
CASRILTGDTQYF
>TRBD1|TRBV19|TRBJ2-5
TGTGCCAGTAGTAGACAGGGGCGCCGGGAGACCCAGTACTTC
CASSRQGRRETQYF
>TRBD1|TRBV29-1|TRBJ1-2
TGCAGCGTTGAAAAAACAGGGGGGGATGGCTACACCTTC
CSVEKTGGDGYTF
>NA|TRBV19|TRBJ2-3
TGTGCCAGTAGTAATCAGGGTTCACACAGAGATACGCAGTATTTT
CASSNQGSHRDTQYF
>TRBD1|TRBV7-9|TRBJ2-1
TGTGCCAGCAGCTACCCCGATAGGACAGGAGGAGTGGATGAGCAGTTCTTC
CASSYPDRTGGVDEQFF
>TRBD1|TRBV6-5|TRBJ1-2
TGTGCCAGCAGTTACTCGGACAGGGGGCTTGGCTACACCTTC
CASSYSDRGLGYTF
>NA|TRBV5-4|TRBJ2-7
TGTGCCAGCAGGGACGGGACACCTGCCTCCTACGAGCAGTACTTC
CASRDGTPASYEQYF
>NA|TRBV25-1|TRBJ2-5
TGTGCCAGCAGTGTTTTGGAGGGGGCGAGCAGGGAGACCCAGTACTTC
CASSVLEGASRETQYF
>NA|TRBV9|TRBJ1-1
TGTGCCAGCAGCCTAGGGGGGGTCACTGAAGCTTTCTTT
CASSLGGVTEAFF
>NA|TRBV6-5|TRBJ1-6
TGTGCCAGCGGCGGGGAGGGAAAGAGTTCACCCCTCCACTTT
CASGGEGKSSPLHF
>TRBD1|TRBV15|TRBJ1-1
TGTGCCACCAGCTACTACCTCGGGACAGCCGAAGCTTTCTTT
CATSYYLGTAEAFF
>TRBD1|TRBV6-1|TRBJ2-3
TGTGCCAGCAGTTCCGGGACAGGGCAGGGAGATACGCAGTATTTT
CASSSGTGQGDTQYF
>NA|TRBV6-1|TRBJ2-3
TGTGCCAGCAGATTTTCGCCGGGAGCCACAGATACGCAGTATTTT
CASRFSPGATDTQYF
>TRBD2|TRBV7-2|TRBJ2-7
TGTGCCAGCAGCTTACGACTAGCGGGAGCCCCAGGCTCCTACGAGCAGTACTTC
CASSLRLAGAPGSYEQYF
>TRBD2|TRBV28|TRBJ2-3
TGTGCCAGCAGACCGATCCTAGCGGGAGCTCGCGATACGCAGTATTTT
CASRPILAGARDTQYF
>TRBD1|TRBV7-2|TRBJ1-1
TGTGCCAGCAGACGACAGGGGTCGGTGGACACTGAAGCTTTCTTT
CASRRQGSVDTEAFF
>TRBD1|TRBV5-4|TRBJ2-5
TGTGCCAGCAGCTTGATCCCCCGGGACAGTAAAGAGACCCAGTACTTC
CASSLIPRDSKETQYF
>TRBD2|TRBV11-2|TRBJ2-7
TGTGCCAGCAGCCCAACGGACGGCGGGAGCTACGAGCAGTACTTC
CASSPTDGGSYEQYF
>NA|TRBV30|TRBJ1-1
TGTGCCTGGATGGGCAGAATGAACACTGAAGCTTTCTTT
CAWMGRMNTEAFF